This section outlines one T cell receptor beta chain sequence together with its context. Its antigen remains unidentified. An end of the junction differs from the germline gene, which may be a read error. The CDR3 measures 14 amino acids from cysteine to phenylalanine. The read is trimmed to its CDR3 DNA, 42 bases read in frame from base 1. Sequences SSHAT (CDR1) and FNYEAQ (CDR2) are obtained from the germline V gene (reference sequence). TCRbeta CDR3 regions were amplified from genomic DNA by means of the immunoSEQ Assay, a bias-controlled multiplex PCR. The study's processing was this. Nucleated cell counts per sample were estimated from amplification of reference gene primers within the assay. To quantify the absolute abundance of each unique TCRbeta CDR3 rearrangement, sequence reads were collapsed and filtered. Productive Simpson clonality was computed per sample as the square root of Simpson's diversity index over productive rearrangements. The table comes from immuneACCESS by way of TCRdb, which keeps in-frame sequences with V and J called. Part of the clones is missing from these tables; in studies checked, under half for an unresolved V gene and the rest for unknown reasons. Clonal size and the V and J genes are those of that table, whereas D and trimming came from the DNA. The sample table holds about 190,000 clones, of which roughly 80% were seen once. Of the sample, more than 2.5% falls within the top ten clones.

Participants in the prospective study were enrolled through a virtual design, were aged 18 to 89 years, and lived in approximately 25 United States geographic areas. In the prospective study, participants were assigned to cohorts based on the clinical history participants reported in a screening survey and a study questionnaire. ImmuneRACE Cohort 3 recovered participants were defined by two consecutive negative NP/OP PCR tests, healthcare professional clearance, or symptom resolution. Each participant in the prospective study had whole blood, serum and a nasopharyngeal or oropharyngeal swab collected by mobile phlebotomists. Additional blood draws and questionnaires over an approximately 2-month period could optionally be provided by prospective study participants. Before DNA extraction, prospective study blood samples were shipped either frozen or at room temperature. The sample originates from a study of blood T cell repertoires in COVID-19 (dated by TCRdb to 2018 to 2021). Broadly, across the study: Samples covering the acute and convalescent phases of COVID-19 were provided by collaborators in the United States, Italy and Spain. The prospective study material was composed of cDNA or gDNA derived from T cells, B-cell-depleted T cells, or PBMCs. Deeply sampled blood TCRbeta repertoires from subjects exposed to, actively infected with, or recovered from COVID-19 were included in the dataset. The repertoires were made available in a free public database intended to serve as a resource for research on the immune response to SARS-CoV-2. Samples came from the ongoing ImmuneRACE study (first 160 participants) plus 1,254 subjects from 6 global collaborators. Nearly every sample came with metadata listing a de-identified subject ID, COVID-19 status, age in years and sex. Where available, HLA class I and class II types were taken from metadata supplied by the sample provider and were not determined by assay-based typing. General findings and caveats noted by the study authors: The quantity of clinical and demographic metadata differed by source and by participant and was supplied without curation.

The sample was PBMCs or T cells enriched from blood (not recorded which). The sequence was collected from a woman in her twenties or thirties who had recovered from COVID-19. This receptor chain uses TRBV7-7 and TRBJ2-2; a tentative D match to TRBD2 spans 5 bases. The DNA sequence follows: TGTGCTAGCAGCTTAGGAGGTGCCACCGGGGAGCTGTTTTTT. Its translation reads: CASSLGGATGELFF.